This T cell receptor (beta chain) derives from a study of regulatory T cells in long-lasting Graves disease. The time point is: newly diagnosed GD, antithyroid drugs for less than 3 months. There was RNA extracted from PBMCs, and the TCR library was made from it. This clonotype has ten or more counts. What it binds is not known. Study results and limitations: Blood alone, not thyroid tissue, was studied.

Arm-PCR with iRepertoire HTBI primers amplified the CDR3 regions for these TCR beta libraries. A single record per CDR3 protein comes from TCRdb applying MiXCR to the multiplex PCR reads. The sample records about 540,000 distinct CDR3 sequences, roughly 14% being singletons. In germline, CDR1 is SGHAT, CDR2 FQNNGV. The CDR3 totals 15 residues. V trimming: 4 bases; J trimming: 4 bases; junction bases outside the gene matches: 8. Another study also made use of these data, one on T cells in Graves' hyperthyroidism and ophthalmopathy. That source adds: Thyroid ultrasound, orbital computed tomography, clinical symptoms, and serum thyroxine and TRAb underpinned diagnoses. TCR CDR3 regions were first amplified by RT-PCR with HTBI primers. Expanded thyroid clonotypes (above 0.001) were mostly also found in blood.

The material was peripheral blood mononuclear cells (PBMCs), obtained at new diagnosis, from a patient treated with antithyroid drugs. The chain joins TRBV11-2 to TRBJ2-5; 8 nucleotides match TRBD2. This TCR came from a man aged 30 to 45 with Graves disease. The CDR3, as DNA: TGTGCCAGCAGCTCAACTAGCGGAGGACGAGAGACCCAGTACTTC. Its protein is CASSSTSGGRETQYF.